Listed below are T cell receptor beta chains from one sample, sequenced in a study of CD8+ T cells in alopecia areata. Here immunoSEQ multiplex PCR was the method, and the copy in TCRdb shows in-frame clones only, minus some. The table lists more than 100,000 clones, over 50% of them singletons, with less than 5.5% in the top ten. The specimen comprised CD4+ T cells sorted from blood, sampled at week 0. The receptors shown here come from a human donor with alopecia areata. Both conserved end residues are part of each CDR3. A D gene is named only where the DNA matches it firmly. Clone size appears in some rows only: once, few, many, or a class for an expanded clone.

clone size,D gene,V gene,J gene,CDR3 DNA,CDR3 protein
few,TRBD1,TRBV29-1,TRBJ1-2,TGCAGCGTCGGGACAGCTAACTATGGCTACACCTTC,CSVGTANYGYTF
-,-,TRBV5-4,TRBJ1-6,TGTGCCAGCAGCCCAAAGGGGCTTGGAGATTCACCCCTCCACTTT,CASSPKGLGDSPLHF
once,-,TRBV2,TRBJ1-5,TGTGCCAGCAGCCTGAATCAGCCCCAGCATTTT,CASSLNQPQHF
few,-,TRBV19,TRBJ2-6,TGTGCCAGTGGACAACAGGTGTCTGGGGCCAACGTCCTGACTTTC,CASGQQVSGANVLTF
-,-,TRBV6-6,TRBJ1-3,TGTGCCAGCAGTCTTAGGACAGCAGGAAACACCATATATTTT,CASSLRTAGNTIYF
-,-,TRBV7-2,TRBJ1-5,TGTGCCAGCAGCTTAGGTCTAGGGTCGGGTCAGCCCCAGCATTTT,CASSLGLGSGQPQHF
once,TRBD2,TRBV18,TRBJ2-5,TGTGCCAGCTCAACCAGCGGGAGAGAGACCCAGTACTTC,CASSTSGRETQYF
-,TRBD2,TRBV30,TRBJ2-1,TGTGCCTGGATGGGACTAGTTGCGAATGAGCAGTTCTTC,CAWMGLVANEQFF
-,TRBD2,TRBV2,TRBJ2-3,TGTGCCAGCAGTGCACTAGCGGACACAGATACGCAGTATTTT,CASSALADTDTQYF
few,-,TRBV7-2,TRBJ1-1,TGTGCCAGCAGCTTGGGCAAGAACACTGAAGCTTTCTTT,CASSLGKNTEAFF